This T cell receptor (beta chain) was identified in a study of blood T cells in healthy people across ages. V was pared by 5 bases and J by 5 bases, with 21 bases between. Germline CDR1 reads SGHTA; CDR2 reads FQGNSA. The length of the CDR3 is 16 residues. The use of a sample-barcoded 5' primer and a J-beta primer mix characterized a second PCR of roughly 7 to 12 cycles. In TCRdb, the 5' RACE reads were re-called with MiXCR into one record per CDR3 protein. This table holds around 500,000 distinct CDR3 sequences, 47% found once. The sample, 7.5 to 10 milliliters of peripheral blood, was drawn from each donor.

This chain joins TRBV7-2 and TRBJ2-5, with D perhaps given as TRBD1 or TRBD2 (6 bases each). The clonotype was recovered from a man older than 75 in good health. Sequenced sample: blood. CDR3 protein: CASSLLANGGRETQYF. CDR3 DNA sequence: TGTGCCAGCAGCCTCCTCGCGAATGGGGGGCGGGAGACCCAGTACTTC.